This is a list of T cell receptor beta chains from one sample in a study of T cell responses to AZD1222 COVID-19 vaccine. Profiling relied on immunoSEQ multiplex PCR, and the TCRdb table lists in-frame clones only, not all of them. The table has 180,000 or so clones, roughly nine tenths seen once; the top ten hold around 2.6%. Sequenced material: peripheral blood, taken on day 0 of AZD1222 vaccination. The source is an adult in good health. Both conserved end residues are part of each CDR3. The D gene is left open where the match is weak.

TRBD2,TRBV18,TRBJ2-1,CASSPVNSGSYNEQFF
NA,TRBV6-5,TRBJ2-7,CASSPHRAYEQYF
NA,TRBV11-2,TRBJ2-7,CASSFLSPGYEQYF
TRBD1,TRBV27,TRBJ1-2,CASTQSGQGLMSGYTF
TRBD2,TRBV4-1,TRBJ2-2,CASSQEGTSGTGELFF
NA,TRBV15,TRBJ2-7,CATSTDRDFSYEQYF
NA,TRBV19,TRBJ1-4,CASSIGPRPFEKLFF
NA,TRBV20-1,TRBJ1-1,CSASISTGGDTEAFF
NA,TRBV25-1,TRBJ1-1,CASTPVGQGVGLVTEAFF
NA,TRBV2,TRBJ2-5,CASSRELQETQYF
NA,TRBV6-4,TRBJ1-1,CASSAETGEAFF
TRBD1,TRBV30,TRBJ1-1,CAWSVSSGGTEAFF
TRBD2,TRBV7-9,TRBJ2-1,CASSLGLARYNEQFF
TRBD1,TRBV2,TRBJ1-2,CASSLGQVGGYTF
NA,TRBV30,TRBJ2-6,CAWSLFSGTISANVLTF
NA,TRBV6-2/TRBV6-3,TRBJ2-7,CASSQTGHEQYF
NA,TRBV7-9,TRBJ1-4,CASSLSGPATNEKLFF
NA,TRBV5-6,TRBJ2-1,CASSFTYEQFF
NA,TRBV5-1,TRBJ2-7,CASSLVQGSYEQYF
NA,TRBV30,TRBJ1-1,CAWSVRGITEAFF
NA,TRBV12-5,TRBJ1-1,CASGLATLNTEAFF
NA,TRBV27,TRBJ1-1,CATKTSQGPTEAFF
NA,TRBV27,TRBJ1-1,CASSLQGMNTEAFF
NA,TRBV6-6,TRBJ1-1,CASSYSIGAFF
TRBD2,TRBV4-2,TRBJ2-5,CASSQDRLAAAQYF
TRBD1,TRBV25-1,TRBJ1-1,CASSAKTGANTEAFF
NA,TRBV6-5,TRBJ1-1,CASSYSAMSYTEAFF
NA,TRBV7-9,TRBJ2-7,CASSLESRDPYEQYF
NA,TRBV20-1,TRBJ1-1,CSATYTLGAFF
NA,TRBV6-5,TRBJ2-5,CASLTGHSQETQYF
NA,TRBV29-1,TRBJ2-4,CSVEDSGDSGLAKNIQYF
NA,TRBV9,TRBJ2-7,CASSVATRSYEQYF
NA,TRBV29-1,TRBJ2-3,CSSRGVFPDTQYF
NA,TRBV6-5,TRBJ1-1,CASTPVQGGRTEAFF
NA,TRBV19,TRBJ2-3,CASSITGLKTQYF
TRBD1,TRBV4-1,TRBJ1-3,CASSLTRGQSGNTIYF
TRBD1,TRBV10-3,TRBJ2-1,CAIGTGGSYNEQFF
NA,TRBV10-3,TRBJ1-2,CAISETESYYGYTF
TRBD1,TRBV9,TRBJ1-1,CASSVGDRTEAFF
TRBD2,TRBV25-1,TRBJ2-7,CASRDSVNLAGGGEQYF
TRBD2,TRBV5-1,TRBJ2-5,CASSPAGVAAGGLGKTQYF
TRBD1,TRBV2,TRBJ1-1,CASYGGQGAFF
TRBD1,TRBV20-1,TRBJ1-2,CSASPGTGLGSYGYTF
NA,TRBV18,TRBJ1-2,CASSPTVDYGYTF
TRBD1,TRBV7-8,TRBJ1-1,CASSATGGRTEAFF
NA,TRBV6-5,TRBJ2-7,CASSYSGWDWVYEQYF
NA,TRBV6-5,TRBJ1-1,CASSYKWGGTEAFF
NA,TRBV27,TRBJ2-5,CASSLKKWEWGPQETQYF
NA,TRBV5-1,TRBJ1-4,CASSLGPQGGQEKLFF
NA,TRBV4-1,TRBJ2-3,CASSREGTKDTQYF
TRBD2,TRBV11-2,TRBJ2-3,CASSVLSGSIPDTQYF
TRBD1,TRBV13,TRBJ1-4,CASSDRATNEKLFF
TRBD2,TRBV5-1,TRBJ2-1,CASSLALAGGPIENEQFF